This T cell receptor beta chain originates from a study of blood T cell repertoires in COVID-19. Study in general: Acute and convalescent COVID-19 samples came from the United States, Italy and Spain. Sample material is recorded as cDNA or gDNA derived from T cells, B-cell-depleted T cells, or PBMCs.

This clone was observed a single time. Germline assignment: CDR1 LGHDT and CDR2 YNNKEL (reference sequence). The length of the CDR3 is 13 residues. V dropped 4 bases and J dropped 10; count of bases not matched to a gene: 7. In the source study's methods: Estimation of nucleated cell counts relied on the amplification of reference gene primers. Some clones are missing from TCRdb's copy, which holds only in-frame ones; the method was immunoSEQ multiplex PCR. V and J calls plus clone size are reproduced from that table; the DNA served to infer D and trimming. Here the sample spans some 14,000 clones, about 86% being singletons.

Sequenced sample: peripheral blood. The TCR sequence derives from a man at least 80 years old with acute or convalescent COVID-19. The rearrangement joins TRBV3-1 (or the pseudogene TRBV3-2) to TRBJ2-1, with 7 nucleotides matching TRBD2. CDR3 sequence: CASSPDLTSEQFF. The CDR3 nucleotides are TGTGCCAGCAGCCCCGACCTGACTAGCGAGCAGTTCTTC.